Shown below are 32 T cell receptor beta chains from a single sample sequenced in a study of shared clonotypes between healthy human individuals (dated by TCRdb to about 2020). CD8 naive samples consisted of CD45RO-negative cells that were positively selected for CCR7, yielding a CD45RA+CCR7+ population without TemRA cells. Library generation was performed with the immunoSEQ multiplex PCR assay. TCRdb mirrors the immuneACCESS table, restricted to in-frame sequences. Some clones are absent from its copies; in checked studies, under half trace to an unresolved V gene, and the reason for the others is unknown. The sample table contains approximately 1.9 million clones; only one count was recorded for just under 95% of them. The ten biggest clones cover around 1.8% of the sample. The sequenced sample consisted of naive CD8+ T cells from PBMCs. In light of the paper, this sample's cell subset or site label describes: CD45RA+CCR7+. These TCRs come from a man between 18 and 35 years old in good health. Some clones in this sample may be carry-over from other donors' samples.

The gene calls are TRBV27 and TRBJ2-3; a possible D gene is TRBD2 (5 bases). Germline CDR1 MNHEY, CDR2 SMNVEV (reference sequence). Trimming took 4 bases from V and 1 from J, leaving 12 bases between them. The CDR3 has 15 residues. CDR3 coding DNA: TGTGCCAGCAGTTCTTCATCCGGGGGCACAGATACGCAGTATTTT. Its translation: CASSSSSGGTDTQYF.

Concerning this clone itself: Different DNA sequences within this sample yield the same CDR3. The V call is TRBV15, the J call TRBJ2-2; D is unresolved. This CDR3 region has 12 residues. V gave up 6 bases and J gave up 2 bases, with 4 bases separating them. CDR1 is LNHNV and CDR2 is YYDKDF in the germline V gene (reference sequence). In DNA, the CDR3 is TGTGCCACCAGTGGAAACACCGGGGAGCTGTTTTTT. It is translated as CATSGNTGELFF.

A note on this clone: Distinct nucleotide sequences in the sample also encode this CDR3. The chain is built from TRBV9 and TRBJ2-7, with 10 bases lining up with TRBD1. With 3 bases clipped from V and 3 bases from J, the junction kept 3 bases outside the gene matches. This CDR3 region has 14 residues. Germline assignment: CDR1 SGDLS and CDR2 YYNGEE. Here the CDR3 reads CASSAGQGDYEQYF. In nucleotides, the CDR3 is TGTGCCAGCAGCGCCGGACAGGGGGACTACGAGCAGTACTTC. Drawing the rest from reference TRBV9 and TRBJ2-7, the complete variable domain is DSGVTQTPKHLITATGQRVTLRCSPRSGDLSVYWYQQSLDQGLQFLIQYYNGEERAKGNILERFSAQQFPDLHSELNLSSLELGDSALYFCASSAGQGDYEQYFGPGTRLTVT.

This chain connects TRBV2 to TRBJ1-4; the D gene is possibly TRBD1 (6 bases). The CDR3 spans 15 residues. Deletions cut 4 bases from V and 8 bases from J, with 17 bases between. Germline V gene data show CDR1 as SNHLY and CDR2 as FYNNEI. CDR3 protein: CASSAEGGLREKLFF. The CDR3 nucleotides read TGTGCCAGCAGTGCCGAGGGGGGGCTCAGGGAAAAACTGTTTTTT.

The genes are TRBV11-2 and TRBJ1-2; D perhaps matches TRBD1 (5 bases). Germline V gene data show CDR1 as SGHAT and CDR2 as FQNNGV. The CDR3 is 12 residues long. V dropped 5 bases and J dropped 7 bases, with 11 bases sitting between them. The CDR3 is CASSGRGGGYTF. CDR3 DNA sequence: TGTGCCAGCAGCGGCCGCGGGGGTGGCTACACCTTC.

This clone was seen a single time. The rearrangement joins TRBV2 to TRBJ2-7; D is unclear. CDR1 and CDR2 from the germline V gene are SNHLY and FYNNEI. V was trimmed by 3 bases and J by 3 bases, leaving 9 bases between them. The CDR3 totals 13 residues. CDR3 sequence: CASSDESYYEQYF. The CDR3 DNA reads TGTGCCAGCAGTGACGAGAGCTACTACGAGCAGTACTTC.

The table lists this clone with a count of one. The V gene is TRBV14, the J gene TRBJ2-1; 7 bases are a match to TRBD1. The germline V gene encodes CDR1 SGHDN and CDR2 FVKESK. Unmatched junction bases numbered 8, after V lost 6 bases and J lost 6 bases. This CDR3 is built from 14 residues. DNA for the CDR3: TGTGCCAGCAGGGACAGGTCTTTATTCAATGAGCAGTTCTTC. Protein product: CASRDRSLFNEQFF.

The chain carries TRBV5-1 and TRBJ2-1; 9 bases are shared with TRBD2. The CDR3 contains 17 residues. Germline loops: CDR1 SGHRS, CDR2 YFSETQ. With 4 bases clipped from V and 1 base from J, the junction kept 9 bases outside the gene matches. CDR3 nucleotide sequence: TGCGCCAGCAGCCTTCCCCCGGGACTAGCATCCTACAATGAGCAGTTCTTC. Protein: CASSLPPGLASYNEQFF.

V usage is TRBV10-3 and J usage is TRBJ2-3; D is uncertain. Per germline, CDR1 ENHRY and CDR2 SYGVKD. The V gene lost 6 bases and the J gene lost 2 bases, with 12 bases spanning the gap. The CDR3 loop spans 14 amino acids. The CDR3 sequence is CAISLEAHTDTQYF. The CDR3 coding sequence is TGTGCCATCAGCCTAGAGGCTCACACAGATACGCAGTATTTT.

A note on this clone: This specimen includes other DNA sequences encoding the same CDR3. The rearrangement joins TRBV4-1 to TRBJ2-7; D gene uncertain. There are 13 residues in the CDR3. The germline V gene has CDR1 MGHRA and CDR2 YSYEKL. Trimming cost V 1 base and J 3 bases, with 7 bases left between them. The chain's CDR3 is CASSQVPSYEQYF. For the CDR3, the DNA is TGCGCCAGCAGCCAAGTACCTAGCTACGAGCAGTACTTC.

The sample holds a few counts of this clone. This rearrangement joins TRBV27 to TRBJ1-1; D possibly corresponds to TRBD1 (5 bases). CDR1 is MNHEY, CDR2 SMNVEV, per germline (reference sequence). This CDR3 region has 13 residues. V was trimmed by 4 bases and J by 0 bases, leaving 6 bases between them. Here the CDR3 reads CASSSGLNTEAFF. The CDR3 region has the DNA TGTGCCAGCAGTTCAGGGTTGAACACTGAAGCTTTCTTT.

This chain joins TRBV9 and TRBJ1-1, with D tentatively TRBD1 (5 bases). The germline V gene encodes CDR1 SGDLS and CDR2 YYNGEE. The CDR3 has 16 amino acids. Trimming took 0 bases from V and 0 from J, leaving 12 bases between them. The CDR3 loop reads CASSVEGLRMNTEAFF. The CDR3, as DNA: TGTGCCAGCAGCGTAGAGGGGCTACGTATGAACACTGAAGCTTTCTTT.

This sequence joins TRBV7-6 and TRBJ1-1; D is unresolved. Deletions cut 1 base from V and 5 bases from J, with 11 bases between. Germline V CDR1 and CDR2: SGHVS, FNYEAQ. There are 14 residues in the CDR3. The CDR3 bases are TGTGCCAGCAGCTTAGGCGGTCTTCGGACTGAAGCTTTCTTT. Protein sequence: CASSLGGLRTEAFF.

The chain joins TRBV2 to TRBJ1-1, with D possibly matching TRBD1 (5 bases). CDR3 size: 13 residues. Germline V gene data show CDR1 as SNHLY and CDR2 as FYNNEI. The V end was cut by 10 bases, the J end by 8 bases, with 20 bases between. As DNA, the CDR3 is TGTGCCATCCAGAAATTACTGACAGAAGAAGCTTTCTTT. It yields the protein CAIQKLLTEEAFF.

V usage is TRBV10-3 and J usage is TRBJ1-2; TRBD1 is a possible D gene (6 bases). CDR1 and CDR2 (germline): ENHRY, SYGVKD. Between the trimmed V and J ends, which lost 8 bases and 4 bases, there was a span of 20 bases. The CDR3 length is 15 residues. The CDR3 protein is CAISWGDEDSYGYTF. CDR3 nucleotides: TGTGCCATCTCGTGGGGGGACGAGGACAGCTATGGCTACACCTTC.

V usage is TRBV29-1 and J usage is TRBJ2-7; maybe TRBD1 (5 bases). Looked up from germline, CDR1 is SQVTM and CDR2 is ANQGSEA. The CDR3 length is 14 residues. The V end lost 4 bases, the J end lost 2 bases, and 15 bases lay between the germline ends. The CDR3: CSVGSKGSAYEQYF. DNA of the CDR3: TGCAGCGTTGGAAGTAAGGGGTCGGCCTACGAGCAGTACTTC.

The chain links TRBV9 to TRBJ2-7, with 11 bases matching TRBD1. Germline V gene sequence: CDR1 SGDLS, CDR2 YYNGEE. The CDR3 extends over 15 amino acids. Germline trimming cut 1 base from V and 5 bases from J; bases unmatched to any gene: 5. This chain's CDR3 is CASSVRTGGPNEQYF. Here the CDR3 DNA reads TGTGCCAGCAGCGTAAGGACAGGGGGCCCCAACGAGCAGTACTTC. Full variable domain (rest looked up from reference TRBV9 and TRBJ2-7): DSGVTQTPKHLITATGQRVTLRCSPRSGDLSVYWYQQSLDQGLQFLIQYYNGEERAKGNILERFSAQQFPDLHSELNLSSLELGDSALYFCASSVRTGGPNEQYFGPGTRLTVT.

J is TRBJ2-2 and V is TRBV7-8; D perhaps matches TRBD2 (6 bases). CDR1 SGHVS and CDR2 FQNEAQ come from the germline V gene. V lost 3 bases, J lost 4 bases, and 12 bases lay in between. This CDR3 has 15 amino acids. The chain's CDR3 is CASSLEGTPTGELFF. As DNA, the CDR3 is TGTGCCAGCAGCTTGGAGGGGACCCCCACCGGGGAGCTGTTTTTT.

This clone was observed once. This chain connects TRBV9 to TRBJ2-3; TRBD2 is a possible D gene (6 bases). V was shortened by 3 bases and J by 0 bases, with 11 bases between the two germline ends. Germline lookup yields CDR1 SGDLS and CDR2 YYNGEE. CDR3 length: 15 residues. The CDR3 coding sequence is TGTGCCAGCAGCGGGACTACCAGGAGCACAGATACGCAGTATTTT. Amino acids: CASSGTTRSTDTQYF.

The gene calls are TRBV7-9 and TRBJ2-2, with TRBD2 identical over 9 bases. Trimming at V came to 3 bases and at J to 0 bases, leaving 8 bases not matched to a gene. CDR1 SEHNR and CDR2 FQNEAQ come from the germline V gene (reference sequence). The CDR3 loop spans 18 amino acids. The DNA for the CDR3 is TGTGCCAGCAGCTTTGGTTCTAGCGGGGAGTCGAACACCGGGGAGCTGTTTTTT. Amino acid sequence: CASSFGSSGESNTGELFF.

V and J are TRBV9 and TRBJ2-5, with 7 bases matching TRBD1. The CDR3 is made up of 14 amino acids. The ends lost 4 bases at V and 2 bases at J; junction bases unmatched: 5. Germline lookup yields CDR1 SGDLS and CDR2 YYNGEE. The CDR3 coding sequence is TGTGCCAGCAGCAAAGGGGGCTCTCAAGAGACCCAGTACTTC. Encoded protein: CASSKGGSQETQYF.

The chain combines TRBV4-2 with TRBJ2-5; TRBD2 matches at 12 bases. The germline gives CDR1 LGHNA, CDR2 YNFKEQ. V was clipped by 1 base and J by 5 bases; unmatched bases: 14. The CDR3 contains 19 residues. The DNA for the CDR3 is TGTGCCAGCAGCCAAGTATTGGCTAGCGGGAGGGCCTTGGGGGAGACCCAGTACTTC. This sequence encodes CASSQVLASGRALGETQYF.

V gene TRBV4-3 combines with J gene TRBJ2-1; unclear D gene. There are 13 residues in the CDR3. Germline CDR1 and CDR2: LGHNA and YSLEER. The V gene lost 0 bases and the J gene lost 12 bases, with 12 bases spanning the gap. Here the CDR3 reads CASSQDRASGQFF. CDR3 bases: TGCGCCAGCAGCCAAGATCGGGCTTCGGGGCAGTTCTTC.

The J gene is TRBJ2-3, the V gene TRBV27; D gene ambiguous. Germline assignment: CDR1 MNHEY and CDR2 SMNVEV (reference sequence). This CDR3 is built from 16 residues. The V end was cut by 6 bases, the J end by 0 bases, with 16 bases between. The CDR3: CASSPPAVVSTDTQYF. The CDR3 DNA is TGTGCCAGCAGCCCACCCGCGGTCGTTAGCACAGATACGCAGTATTTT.

The chain has TRBV5-4 and TRBJ2-5; no reliable D call. The DNA end is more similar to TRBJ2-7, so the J call may be wrong. Germline V gives CDR1 SGHNT, CDR2 YYREEE (reference sequence). This CDR3 contains 16 residues. The CDR3 sequence: CASSGWSGLYSYEQYF. CDR3 in DNA: TGTGCCAGCAGCGGGTGGAGTGGGTTATACTCCTACGAGCAGTACTTC.

The chain has TRBV5-4 and TRBJ1-1; no reliable D call. The CDR3 sequence is 13 residues long. The V end was cut by 5 bases, the J end by 1 base, with 9 bases between. Germline loops: CDR1 SGHNT, CDR2 YYREEE (reference sequence). The CDR3 DNA sequence: TGTGCCAGCAGTTTTACAGCGAACACTGAAGCTTTCTTT. It specifies CASSFTANTEAFF.

The V call is TRBV21-1, the J call TRBJ2-5; the DNA was not used to check the table's D call, TRBD2. TRBV21-1 is shown as a pseudogene. This CDR3 contains 13 residues. The CDR3 region is CASSYGKQETQYF. DNA of the CDR3: TGTGCCAGCAGCTACGGGAAACAAGAGACCCAGTACTTC.

V is TRBV6-6 and J is TRBJ1-5, with D maybe TRBD1 (5 bases). Deletions cut 5 bases from V and 8 bases from J, with 16 bases between. Looked up from germline, CDR1 is MNHNY and CDR2 is SVGAGI (reference sequence). The CDR3 loop spans 14 amino acids. CDR3 DNA sequence: TGTGCCAGCAGTCTGACAGCACCCCTCGAGCCCCAGCATTTT. Amino acids: CASSLTAPLEPQHF.

The chain links TRBV6-1 to TRBJ2-7, with TRBD2 identical over 11 bases. Unmatched junction bases numbered 19, after V lost 4 bases and J lost 5 bases. The germline gives CDR1 MNHNS, CDR2 SASEGT. The CDR3 spans 19 residues. For the CDR3, the DNA is TGTGCCAGCAGTGTATCACGGACCGTAATGGGACTAGCGGCGGACGAGCAGTACTTC. Its translation: CASSVSRTVMGLAADEQYF.

This clone appeared a single time. The genes are TRBV7-8 and TRBJ2-7; TRBD1 matches at 7 bases. Germline assignment: CDR1 SGHVS and CDR2 FQNEAQ. The CDR3 loop spans 15 amino acids. With 4 bases clipped from V and 5 bases from J, the junction kept 11 bases outside the gene matches. DNA of the CDR3: TGTGCCAGCAGCTATCTCGACAGGGAAGGGGACGAGCAGTACTTC. This encodes CASSYLDREGDEQYF. Filled out from reference TRBV7-8 and TRBJ2-7, the complete variable domain reads GAGVSQSPRYKVAKRGQDVALRCDPISGHVSLFWYQQALGQGPEFLTYFQNEAQLDKSGLPSDRFFAERPEGSVSTLKIQRTQQEDSAVYLCASSYLDREGDEQYFGPGTRLTVT.

This clone has only a few counts. J is TRBJ1-1 and V is TRBV9; D gene ambiguous. In germline, CDR1 is SGDLS, CDR2 YYNGEE. Trimming cost V 4 bases and J 0 bases, with 7 bases left between them. The CDR3 runs to 13 residues. Here the CDR3 DNA reads TGTGCCAGCAGCCCCAAGGTGAACACTGAAGCTTTCTTT. This translates into CASSPKVNTEAFF.

This rearrangement joins TRBV18 to TRBJ1-2, with unresolved D. V lost 6 bases, J lost 3 bases, and 14 bases lay in between. There are 14 residues in the CDR3. Germline-derived CDR1 and CDR2 are KGHSH and LQKENI. In DNA, the CDR3 is TGTGCCAGCTCCCGCACTTCCTCCCACTATGGCTACACCTTC. Protein product: CASSRTSSHYGYTF. The full variable domain, completed using reference TRBV18 and TRBJ1-2, is NAGVMQNPRHLVRRRGQEARLRCSPMKGHSHVYWYRQLPEEGLKFMVYLQKENIIDESGMPKERFSAEFPKEGPSILRIQQVVRGDSAAYFCASSRTSSHYGYTFGSGTRLTVV.